This T cell receptor (beta chain) is drawn from a study of post-analysis software for immune sequencing data. Study information: Several disease courses (relapsing-remitting, secondary progressive and progressive-relapsing) of multiple sclerosis were included.

This clonotype has more than one count but fewer than ten. Its antigen is not identified. Germline V CDR1 and CDR2: SGHAT, FQNNGV. The CDR3 totals 15 residues. V shed 5 bases, J shed 4 bases, and the junction held 7 bases outside the gene matches. Unique molecular identifiers tagged the TCR beta cDNA libraries. From around 0.96 to 9.9 million T cells, roughly 540,000 cDNA molecules were obtained. TCRdb reprocessed the PCR reads via MiXCR and lists one record per CDR3 protein. The sample lists a few hundred thousand distinct CDR3 sequences; 30% to 40% were seen once. Study-wide points: Higher frequency in patients than in controls was seen for about five TRBV segments, with TRBV5-6, TRBV5-1 and TRBV20-1 among them. Analysis by F measure revealed that same-batch samples clustered strongly together. Normalized Chao1 diversity was significantly lower in multiple sclerosis patients than in controls.

Sample: blood. The source of this sequence is a girl under 18 with multiple sclerosis. J is TRBJ2-4 and V is TRBV11-2; 8 bases fit TRBD1. CDR3 residues: CASSIQGAGKNIQYF. For the CDR3, the DNA is TGTGCCAGCAGCATCCAGGGGGCCGGGAAAAACATTCAGTACTTC.